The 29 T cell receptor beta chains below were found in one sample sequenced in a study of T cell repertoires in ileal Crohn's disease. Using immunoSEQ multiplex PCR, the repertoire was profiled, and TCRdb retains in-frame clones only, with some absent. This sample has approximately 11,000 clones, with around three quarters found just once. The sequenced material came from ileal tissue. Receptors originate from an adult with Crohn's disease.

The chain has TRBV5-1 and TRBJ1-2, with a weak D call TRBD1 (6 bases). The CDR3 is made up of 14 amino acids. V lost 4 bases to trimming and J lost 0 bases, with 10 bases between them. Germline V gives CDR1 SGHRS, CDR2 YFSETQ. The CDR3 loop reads CASSLDSSNYGYTF. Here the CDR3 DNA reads TGCGCCAGCAGCCTGGACAGCTCTAACTATGGCTACACCTTC.

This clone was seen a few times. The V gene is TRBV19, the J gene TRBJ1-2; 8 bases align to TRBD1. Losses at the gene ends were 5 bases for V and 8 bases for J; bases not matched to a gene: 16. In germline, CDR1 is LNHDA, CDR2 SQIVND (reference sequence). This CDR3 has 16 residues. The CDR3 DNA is TGTGCCAGTAGTTCTCCGACAGGGGTGTTCTTATACGGCTACACCTTC. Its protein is CASSSPTGVFLYGYTF. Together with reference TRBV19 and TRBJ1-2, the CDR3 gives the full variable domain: DGGITQSPKYLFRKEGQNVTLSCEQNLNHDAMYWYRQDPGQGLRLIYYSQIVNDFQKGDIAEGYSVSREKKESFPLTVTSAQKNPTAFYLCASSSPTGVFLYGYTFGSGTRLTVV.

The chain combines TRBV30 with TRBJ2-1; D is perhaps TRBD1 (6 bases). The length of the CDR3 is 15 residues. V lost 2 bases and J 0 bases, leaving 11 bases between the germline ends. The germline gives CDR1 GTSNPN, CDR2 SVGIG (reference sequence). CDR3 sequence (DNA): TGTGCCTGGAGTCCGGTGACAGGCTCCTACAATGAGCAGTTCTTC. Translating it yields CAWSPVTGSYNEQFF.

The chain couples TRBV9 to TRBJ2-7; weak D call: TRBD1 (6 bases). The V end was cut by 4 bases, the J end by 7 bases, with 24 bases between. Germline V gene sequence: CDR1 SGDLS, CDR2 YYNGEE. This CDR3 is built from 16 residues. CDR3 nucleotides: TGTGCCAGCAGCTCACAGACAGGTGACGTTGGTGAAGAGCAGTACTTC. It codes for CASSSQTGDVGEEQYF.

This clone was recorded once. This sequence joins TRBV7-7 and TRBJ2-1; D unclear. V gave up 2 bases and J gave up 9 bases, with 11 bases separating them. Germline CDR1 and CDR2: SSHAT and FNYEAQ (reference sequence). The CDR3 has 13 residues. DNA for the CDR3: TGTGCCAGCAGCTTACAGGTCGGCAGTGAGCAGTTCTTC. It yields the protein CASSLQVGSEQFF.

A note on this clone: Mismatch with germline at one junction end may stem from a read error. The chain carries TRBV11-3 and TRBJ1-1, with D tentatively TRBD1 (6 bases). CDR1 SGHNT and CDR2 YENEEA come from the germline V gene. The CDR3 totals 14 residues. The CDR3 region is CASSVEVGGSGAFF. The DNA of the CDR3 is TGTGCCAGCAGCGTAGAAGTAGGGGGATCGGGCGCTTTCTTT.

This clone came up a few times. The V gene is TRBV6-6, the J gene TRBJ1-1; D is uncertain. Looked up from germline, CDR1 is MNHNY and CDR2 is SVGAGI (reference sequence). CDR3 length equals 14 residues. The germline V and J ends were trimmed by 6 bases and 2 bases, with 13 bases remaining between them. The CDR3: CASRRLGSNTEAFF. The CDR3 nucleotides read TGTGCCAGCAGGAGATTGGGGAGTAACACTGAAGCTTTCTTT.

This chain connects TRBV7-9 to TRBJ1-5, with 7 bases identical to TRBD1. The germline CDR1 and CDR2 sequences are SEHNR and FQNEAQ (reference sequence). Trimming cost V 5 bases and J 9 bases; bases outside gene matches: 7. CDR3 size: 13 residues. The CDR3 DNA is TGTGCCAGCAGCACCGAACAGGGGTGGCCCCAGCATTTT. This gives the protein CASSTEQGWPQHF. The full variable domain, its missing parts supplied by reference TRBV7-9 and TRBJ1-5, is DTGVSQNPRHKITKRGQNVTFRCDPISEHNRLYWYRQTLGQGPEFLTYFQNEAQLEKSRLLSDRFSAERPKGSFSTLEIQRTEQGDSAMYLCASSTEQGWPQHFGDGTRLSIL.

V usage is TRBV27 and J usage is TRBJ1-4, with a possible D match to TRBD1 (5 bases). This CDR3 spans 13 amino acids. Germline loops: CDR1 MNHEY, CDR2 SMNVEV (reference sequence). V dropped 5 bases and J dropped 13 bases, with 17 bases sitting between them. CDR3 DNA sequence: TGTGCCAGCAGTACGACCTGGGGGGAGAGACTGTTTTTT. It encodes CASSTTWGERLFF.

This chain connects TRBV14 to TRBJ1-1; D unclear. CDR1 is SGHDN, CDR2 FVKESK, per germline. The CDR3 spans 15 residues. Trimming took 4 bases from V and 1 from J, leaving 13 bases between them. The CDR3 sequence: CASSPTIVRNTEAFF. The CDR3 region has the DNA TGTGCCAGCAGCCCAACAATCGTCAGGAACACTGAAGCTTTCTTT.

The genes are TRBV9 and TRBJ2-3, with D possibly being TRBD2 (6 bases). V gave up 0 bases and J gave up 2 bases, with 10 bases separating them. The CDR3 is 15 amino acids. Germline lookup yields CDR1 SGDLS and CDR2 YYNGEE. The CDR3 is CASSVVADPTDTQYF. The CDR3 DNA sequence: TGTGCCAGCAGCGTAGTAGCGGATCCCACAGATACGCAGTATTTT.

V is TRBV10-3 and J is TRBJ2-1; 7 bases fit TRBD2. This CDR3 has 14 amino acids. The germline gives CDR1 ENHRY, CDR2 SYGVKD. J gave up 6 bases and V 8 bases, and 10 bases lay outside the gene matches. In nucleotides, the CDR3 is TGTGCCATCCAAACCGGGACTACGATCAATGAGCAGTTCTTC. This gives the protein CAIQTGTTINEQFF.

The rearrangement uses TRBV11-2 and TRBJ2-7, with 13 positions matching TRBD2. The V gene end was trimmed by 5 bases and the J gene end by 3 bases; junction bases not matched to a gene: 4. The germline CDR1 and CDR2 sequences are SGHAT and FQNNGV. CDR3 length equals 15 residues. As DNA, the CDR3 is TGTGCCAGCAGCGTGACTAGCGGGGGGTACTACGAGCAGTACTTC. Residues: CASSVTSGGYYEQYF.

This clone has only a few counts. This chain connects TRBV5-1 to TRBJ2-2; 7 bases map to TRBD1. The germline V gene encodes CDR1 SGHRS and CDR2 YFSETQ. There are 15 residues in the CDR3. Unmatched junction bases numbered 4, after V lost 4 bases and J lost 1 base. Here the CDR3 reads CASSPRTGNTGELFF. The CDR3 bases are TGCGCCAGCAGCCCACGGACAGGGAACACCGGGGAGCTGTTTTTT.

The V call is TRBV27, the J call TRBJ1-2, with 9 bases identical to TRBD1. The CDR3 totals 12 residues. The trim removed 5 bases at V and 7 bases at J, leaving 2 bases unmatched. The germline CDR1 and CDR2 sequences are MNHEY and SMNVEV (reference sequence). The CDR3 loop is CASSNRGLGYTF. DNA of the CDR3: TGTGCCAGCAGTAACAGGGGGCTTGGCTACACCTTC.

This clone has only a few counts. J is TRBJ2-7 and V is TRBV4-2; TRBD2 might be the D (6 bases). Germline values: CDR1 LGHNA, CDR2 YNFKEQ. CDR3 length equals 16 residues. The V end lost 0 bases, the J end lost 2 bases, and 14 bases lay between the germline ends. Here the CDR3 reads CASSQEWAGPTYEQYF. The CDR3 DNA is TGTGCCAGCAGCCAAGAGTGGGCGGGGCCTACCTACGAGCAGTACTTC.

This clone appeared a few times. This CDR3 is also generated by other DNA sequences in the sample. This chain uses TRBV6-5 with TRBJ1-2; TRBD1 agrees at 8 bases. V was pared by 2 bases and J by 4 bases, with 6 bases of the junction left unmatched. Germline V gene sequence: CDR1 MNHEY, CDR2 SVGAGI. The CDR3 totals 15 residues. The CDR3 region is CASSYRGQGAYGYTF. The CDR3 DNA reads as TGTGCCAGCAGTTACCGCGGACAGGGAGCCTATGGCTACACCTTC.

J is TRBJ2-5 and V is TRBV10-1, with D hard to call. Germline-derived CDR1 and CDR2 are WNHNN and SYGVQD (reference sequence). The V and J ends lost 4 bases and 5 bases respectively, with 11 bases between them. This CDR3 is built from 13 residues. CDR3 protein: CASSGQGRETQYF. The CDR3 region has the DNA TGCGCCAGCAGTGGACAAGGTAGGGAGACCCAGTACTTC.

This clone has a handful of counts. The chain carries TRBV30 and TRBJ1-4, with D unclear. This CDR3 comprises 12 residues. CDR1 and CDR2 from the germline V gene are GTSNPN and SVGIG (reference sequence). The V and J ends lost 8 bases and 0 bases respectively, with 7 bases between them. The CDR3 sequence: CAGGATNEKLFF. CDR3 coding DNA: TGTGCCGGCGGGGCAACTAATGAAAAACTGTTTTTT.

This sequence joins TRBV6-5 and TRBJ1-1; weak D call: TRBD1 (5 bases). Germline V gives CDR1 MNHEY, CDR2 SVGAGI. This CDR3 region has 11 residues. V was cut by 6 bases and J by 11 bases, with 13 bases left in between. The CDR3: CASRERGRAFF. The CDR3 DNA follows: TGTGCCAGCAGGGAGCGGGGCAGGGCTTTCTTT.

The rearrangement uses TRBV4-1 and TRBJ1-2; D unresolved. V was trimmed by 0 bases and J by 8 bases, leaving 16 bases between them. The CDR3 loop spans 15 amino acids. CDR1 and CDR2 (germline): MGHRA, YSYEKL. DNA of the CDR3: TGCGCCAGCAGCCAAGACACCGGACTTTCTTCGGGCTACACCTTC. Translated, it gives CASSQDTGLSSGYTF.

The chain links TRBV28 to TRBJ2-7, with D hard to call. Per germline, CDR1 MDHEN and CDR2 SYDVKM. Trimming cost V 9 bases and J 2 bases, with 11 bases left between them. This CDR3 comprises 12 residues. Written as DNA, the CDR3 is TGTGCCAGTACCGGGTCCCCCTACGAGCAGTACTTC. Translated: CASTGSPYEQYF. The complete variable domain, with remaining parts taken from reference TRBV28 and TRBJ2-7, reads DVKVTQSSRYLVKRTGEKVFLECVQDMDHENMFWYRQDPGLGLRLIYFSYDVKMKEKGDIPEGYSVSREKKERFSLILESASTNQTSMYLCASTGSPYEQYFGPGTRLTVT.

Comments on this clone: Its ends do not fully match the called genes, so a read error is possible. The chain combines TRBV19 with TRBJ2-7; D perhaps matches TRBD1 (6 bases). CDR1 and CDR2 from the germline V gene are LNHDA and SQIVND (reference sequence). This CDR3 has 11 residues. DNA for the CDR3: TGTGCCAGTAGTTCAGGACAGTTGATACTCTTC. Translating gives CASSSGQLILF.

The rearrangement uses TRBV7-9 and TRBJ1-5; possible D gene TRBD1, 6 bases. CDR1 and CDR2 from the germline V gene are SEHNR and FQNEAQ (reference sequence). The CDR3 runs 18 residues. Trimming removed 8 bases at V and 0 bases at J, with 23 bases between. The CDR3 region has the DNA TGTGCCAGCCTGTCACGGCAGGGGAACCATTATAGCAATCAGCCCCAGCATTTT. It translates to CASLSRQGNHYSNQPQHF.

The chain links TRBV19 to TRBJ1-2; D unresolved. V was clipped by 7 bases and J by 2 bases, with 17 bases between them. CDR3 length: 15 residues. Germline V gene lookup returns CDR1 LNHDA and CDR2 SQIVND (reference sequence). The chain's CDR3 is CASTERLRVNYGYTF. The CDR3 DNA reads TGTGCCAGTACCGAGCGGCTACGGGTCAACTATGGCTACACCTTC.

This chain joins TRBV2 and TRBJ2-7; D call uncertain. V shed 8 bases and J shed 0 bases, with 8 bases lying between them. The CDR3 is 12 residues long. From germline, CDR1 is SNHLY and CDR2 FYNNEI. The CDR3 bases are TGTGCCAGCGAACCGAGCTCCTACGAGCAGTACTTC. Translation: CASEPSSYEQYF.

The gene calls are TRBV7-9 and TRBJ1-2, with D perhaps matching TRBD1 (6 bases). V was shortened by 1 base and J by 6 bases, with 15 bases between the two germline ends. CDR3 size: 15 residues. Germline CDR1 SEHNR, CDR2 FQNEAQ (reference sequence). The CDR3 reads CASSLEDRNWDGYTF. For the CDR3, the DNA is TGTGCCAGCAGCTTAGAGGACAGAAATTGGGATGGCTACACCTTC.

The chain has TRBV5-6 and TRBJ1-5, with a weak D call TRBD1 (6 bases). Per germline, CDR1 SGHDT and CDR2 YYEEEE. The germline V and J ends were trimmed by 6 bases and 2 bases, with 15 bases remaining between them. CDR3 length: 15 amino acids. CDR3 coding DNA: TGTGCCAGCACCGTAGGGGGATTCGGCAATCAGCCCCAGCATTTT. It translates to CASTVGGFGNQPQHF.

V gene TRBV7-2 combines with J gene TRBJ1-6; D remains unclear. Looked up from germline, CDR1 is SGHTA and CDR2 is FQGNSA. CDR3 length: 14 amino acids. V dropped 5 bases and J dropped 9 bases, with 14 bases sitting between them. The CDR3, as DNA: TGTGCCAGCAGCGGAGGACCTAGCATTTCACCCCTCCACTTT. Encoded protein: CASSGGPSISPLHF.